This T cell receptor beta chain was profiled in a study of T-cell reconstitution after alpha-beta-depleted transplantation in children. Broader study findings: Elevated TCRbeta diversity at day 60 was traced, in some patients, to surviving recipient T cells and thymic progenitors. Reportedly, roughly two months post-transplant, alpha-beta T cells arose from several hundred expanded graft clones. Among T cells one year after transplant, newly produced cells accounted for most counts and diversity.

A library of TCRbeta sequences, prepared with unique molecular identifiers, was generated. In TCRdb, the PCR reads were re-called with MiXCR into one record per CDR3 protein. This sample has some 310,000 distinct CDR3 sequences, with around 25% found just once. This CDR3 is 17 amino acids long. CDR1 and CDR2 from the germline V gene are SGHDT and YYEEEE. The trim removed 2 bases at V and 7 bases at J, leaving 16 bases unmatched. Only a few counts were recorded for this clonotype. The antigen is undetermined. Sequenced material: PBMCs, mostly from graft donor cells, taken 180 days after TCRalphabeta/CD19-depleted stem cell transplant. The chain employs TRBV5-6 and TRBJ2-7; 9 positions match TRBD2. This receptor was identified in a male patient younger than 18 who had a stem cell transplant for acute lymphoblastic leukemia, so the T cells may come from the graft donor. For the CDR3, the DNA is TGTGCCAGCAGCTTCCGGAAGAGCGGGAGGCCCTCCAGGGAGCAGTACTTC. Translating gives CASSFRKSGRPSREQYF.